This T cell receptor (beta chain) originates from a study of shared clonotypes between healthy human individuals. The germline gives CDR1 SGHTA, CDR2 FQGNSA. The CDR3 consists of 16 residues. Deletions cut 5 bases from V and 6 bases from J, with 22 bases between. Every immunoSEQ plate was one replicate of a subset's evenly spread DNA. Sequenced by immunoSEQ multiplex PCR; TCRdb stores in-frame clones only, minus some. Of roughly 2.2 million clones detected, about nine tenths appear once; the ten largest clones hold approximately 0.39%. The origin of this receptor is a man between 18 and 35 years old in good health. Some clones in this sample may be carry-over from other donors' samples. Sequenced sample: naive CD4+ T cells from PBMCs. The subset denotes: CD45RA+ positively selected. The J gene is TRBJ1-2, the V gene TRBV7-2, with D perhaps matching TRBD1 (6 bases). The chain's CDR3 is CASSSLLARGLDGYTF. CDR3 nucleotide sequence: TGTGCCAGCAGCAGCTTACTCGCCAGGGGCCTCGATGGCTACACCTTC.